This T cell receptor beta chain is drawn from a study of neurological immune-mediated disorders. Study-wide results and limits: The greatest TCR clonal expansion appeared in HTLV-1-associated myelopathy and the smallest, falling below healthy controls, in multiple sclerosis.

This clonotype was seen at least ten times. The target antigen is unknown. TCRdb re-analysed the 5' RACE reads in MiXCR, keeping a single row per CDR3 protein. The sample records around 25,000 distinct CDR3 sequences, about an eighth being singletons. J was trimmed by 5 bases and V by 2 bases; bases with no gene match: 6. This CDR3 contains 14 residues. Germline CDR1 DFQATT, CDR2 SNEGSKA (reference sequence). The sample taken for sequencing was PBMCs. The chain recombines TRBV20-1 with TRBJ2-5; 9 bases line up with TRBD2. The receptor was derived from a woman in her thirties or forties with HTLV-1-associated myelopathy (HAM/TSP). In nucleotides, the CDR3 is TGCAGTGCTAGAAAGGGTAGCGGGGGCGAGACCCAGTACTTC. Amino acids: CSARKGSGGETQYF.